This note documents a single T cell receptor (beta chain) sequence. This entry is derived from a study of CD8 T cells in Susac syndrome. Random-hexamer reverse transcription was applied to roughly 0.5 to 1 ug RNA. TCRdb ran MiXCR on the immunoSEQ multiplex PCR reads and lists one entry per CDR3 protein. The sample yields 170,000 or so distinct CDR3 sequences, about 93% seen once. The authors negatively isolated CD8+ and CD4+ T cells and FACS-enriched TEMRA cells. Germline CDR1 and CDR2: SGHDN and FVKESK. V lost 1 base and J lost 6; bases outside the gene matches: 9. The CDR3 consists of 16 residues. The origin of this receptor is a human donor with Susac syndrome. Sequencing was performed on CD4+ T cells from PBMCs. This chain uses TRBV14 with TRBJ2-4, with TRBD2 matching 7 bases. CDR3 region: CASSQAEEGRGNIQYF. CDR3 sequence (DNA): TGTGCCAGCAGCCAAGCCGAGGAAGGGAGGGGAAACATTCAGTACTTC.